The 26 T cell receptor beta chains presented below share a single source sample, sequenced in a study of chemoradiotherapy in HPV16-positive cancers. Clones were sequenced by immunoSEQ multiplex PCR, and TCRdb holds only the in-frame ones, with some missing. The data contain some 10,000 clones, about 75% of them singletons. Source: tumor tissue, taken from a patient who underwent chemoradiotherapy. Every receptor here comes from a human donor with HPV-associated anogenital cancer.

V is TRBV5-6 and J is TRBJ2-1; tentative D call: TRBD1 (6 bases). This CDR3 comprises 15 residues. Germline V gene lookup returns CDR1 SGHDT and CDR2 YYEEEE. Trimming shortened V by 1 base and J by 2 bases, and 10 bases separated the two germline ends. CDR3 bases: TGTGCCAGCAGCTTGTACAGGGCGACCTACAATGAGCAGTTCTTC. Residues: CASSLYRATYNEQFF.

This rearrangement joins TRBV4-3 to TRBJ2-5, with a possible D match to TRBD2 (5 bases). Looked up from germline, CDR1 is LGHNA and CDR2 is YSLEER. V was pared by 3 bases and J by 5 bases, with 10 bases between. The CDR3 runs to 13 residues. DNA for the CDR3: TGCGCCAGCAGCCATAGGAGGATGGAGACCCAGTACTTC. It encodes CASSHRRMETQYF.

V and J are TRBV6-6 and TRBJ2-5; D gene unclear. Trimming left V 3 bases short and J 2 bases short, with 16 bases between. The CDR3 is 16 amino acids. Germline V gene sequence: CDR1 MNHNY, CDR2 SVGAGI (reference sequence). Here the CDR3 reads CASSYFGPIRQETQYF. In nucleotides, the CDR3 is TGTGCCAGCAGTTATTTCGGACCAATAAGGCAAGAGACCCAGTACTTC.

V is TRBV5-1 and J is TRBJ2-1; TRBD2 matches 12 bases. The germline CDR1 and CDR2 sequences are SGHRS and YFSETQ. The CDR3 sequence is 15 residues long. The V gene end was trimmed by 1 base and the J gene end by 9 bases; junction bases not matched to a gene: 5. The chain's CDR3 is CASSLIGTSGFEQFF. The CDR3 coding sequence is TGCGCCAGCAGCTTGATAGGGACTAGCGGGTTTGAGCAGTTCTTC.

The chain joins TRBV5-4 to TRBJ1-1; D is uncertain. The V gene lost 0 bases and the J gene lost 3 bases, with 6 bases spanning the gap. The CDR3 sequence is 13 residues long. Germline CDR1 is SGHNT and CDR2 is YYREEE (reference sequence). For the CDR3, the DNA is TGTGCCAGCAGCTTGGCCCGCCACACTGAAGCTTTCTTT. Protein product: CASSLARHTEAFF.

This clone was observed a handful of times. The chain is built from TRBV27 and TRBJ2-1; 9 bases line up with TRBD2. The CDR3 consists of 15 residues. Germline-derived CDR1 and CDR2 are MNHEY and SMNVEV (reference sequence). The V segment lost 7 bases and the J segment 10 bases; nucleotides outside the gene matches: 14. The CDR3, as DNA: TGTGCCAGCATCCCCCTAGCGGGGCCTCCGGGGGAGCAGTTCTTC. Translation: CASIPLAGPPGEQFF.

V gene TRBV4-1 combines with J gene TRBJ2-7; D could derive from TRBD1 or TRBD2 (5 bases each). The V end was cut by 4 bases, the J end by 5 bases, with 12 bases between. CDR1 is MGHRA, CDR2 YSYEKL, per germline. CDR3 size: 13 residues. The CDR3 DNA sequence: TGCGCCAGCAGCCGCCAGCAGGGAGACGAGCAGTACTTC. Protein sequence: CASSRQQGDEQYF.

The J gene is TRBJ2-3, the V gene TRBV5-4, with 7 bases lining up with TRBD2. The CDR3 covers 15 residues. V gave up 5 bases and J gave up 1 base; unmatched junction bases: 7. In germline, CDR1 is SGHNT, CDR2 YYREEE (reference sequence). In DNA, the CDR3 is TGTGCCAGCAGGACCGGACTAGGGGGCACAGATACGCAGTATTTT. Amino acid sequence: CASRTGLGGTDTQYF.

This clone appeared a single time. The rearrangement links TRBV14 to TRBJ1-4; tentative D call: TRBD1 (5 bases). The ends were cut back, 8 bases at V and 8 bases at J, with 15 bases in the middle. CDR3 length equals 13 residues. CDR1 and CDR2 (germline): SGHDN, FVKESK. CDR3 residues: CASLGQGREKLFF. In nucleotides, the CDR3 is TGTGCCAGCTTGGGCCAGGGAAGGGAAAAACTGTTTTTT.

V and J are TRBV7-2 and TRBJ1-4, with 7 bases aligning to TRBD1. Germline CDR1 SGHTA, CDR2 FQGNSA. The CDR3 has 15 residues. V was pared by 5 bases and J by 3 bases, with 6 bases of the junction left unmatched. CDR3 protein: CASSTQGTSNEKLFF. CDR3 in DNA: TGTGCCAGCAGCACACAGGGGACCTCTAATGAAAAACTGTTTTTT.

This chain joins TRBV11-3 and TRBJ2-7, with D perhaps matching TRBD1 (6 bases). Germline assignment: CDR1 SGHNT and CDR2 YENEEA. This CDR3 contains 15 residues. V lost 6 bases and J 0 bases, leaving 15 bases between the germline ends. The CDR3 region is CASSLTGFTSYEQYF. In DNA, the CDR3 is TGTGCCAGCAGTTTGACAGGCTTTACCTCCTACGAGCAGTACTTC.

This rearrangement joins TRBV9 to TRBJ2-6, with 7 bases identical to TRBD1. The J segment lost 0 bases and the V segment lost 3 bases, leaving 15 bases of the junction unmatched. This CDR3 has 20 residues. Germline lookup yields CDR1 SGDLS and CDR2 YYNGEE. The CDR3 DNA sequence: TGTGCCAGCAGCGAGACCTCACCCGGGACAGTCGGCTCTGGGGCCAACGTCCTGACTTTC. Its translation: CASSETSPGTVGSGANVLTF.

The chain links TRBV27 to TRBJ1-5; D is undetermined. The V and J ends lost 2 bases and 0 bases respectively, with 5 bases between them. This CDR3 is 14 amino acids long. Per germline, CDR1 MNHEY and CDR2 SMNVEV (reference sequence). CDR3 sequence reads: CASSLGSSNQPQHF. In nucleotides, the CDR3 is TGTGCCAGCAGTTTAGGGAGTAGCAATCAGCCCCAGCATTTT.

This chain links TRBV4-1 with TRBJ2-5; TRBD2 might be the D (6 bases). This CDR3 has 12 amino acids. Germline assignment: CDR1 MGHRA and CDR2 YSYEKL. Trimming removed 4 bases from V and 5 bases from J, with 8 bases in between. The CDR3 DNA sequence: TGCGCCAGCAGCCTCCGGGGGGAGACCCAGTACTTC. As protein: CASSLRGETQYF.

The CDR3 region is CASSLMGGFNTGELFF. The CDR3 DNA sequence: TGTGCCAGCAGCCTAATGGGAGGGTTTAACACCGGGGAGCTGTTTTTT. The V gene is TRBV11-3, the J gene TRBJ2-2; 7 bases are a match to TRBD2. Germline V gene lookup returns CDR1 SGHNT and CDR2 YENEEA. The CDR3 contains 16 residues. The J segment lost 2 bases and the V segment lost 5 bases, leaving 8 bases of the junction unmatched.

In its sample, this clone was seen once. V usage is TRBV27 and J usage is TRBJ2-3, with D possibly being TRBD1 (6 bases). This CDR3 contains 15 residues. The germline gives CDR1 MNHEY, CDR2 SMNVEV (reference sequence). The ends were cut back, 2 bases at V and 2 bases at J, with 11 bases in the middle. The CDR3 DNA sequence: TGTGCCAGCAGTTTAGGCCCAGGGGTCACAGATACGCAGTATTTT. Translating gives CASSLGPGVTDTQYF.

The V and J genes are TRBV6-4 and TRBJ1-2; 8 positions match TRBD1. V dropped 4 bases and J dropped 8; count of bases not matched to a gene: 6. The CDR3 length is 13 residues. Per the germline V gene, CDR1 is MRHNA and CDR2 is SNTAGT. The CDR3 nucleotides are TGTGCCAGCAGTGCCCAACAGGGGGGCGGCTACACCTTC. It yields the protein CASSAQQGGGYTF.

The CDR3, as DNA: TGTGCCAGCAGCTTGAGGGGGGAGACAGATACGCAGTATTTT. Encoded protein: CASSLRGETDTQYF. The V call is TRBV7-3, the J call TRBJ2-3, with D possibly called TRBD1 or TRBD2 (6 bases each). The CDR3 loop spans 14 amino acids. The germline V gene has CDR1 SGHTA and CDR2 FQGTGA. Trimming shortened V by 3 bases and J by 3 bases, and 10 bases separated the two germline ends.

The chain recombines TRBV5-1 with TRBJ2-2; unclear D gene. The V and J ends lost 0 bases and 6 bases respectively, with 3 bases between them. From germline, CDR1 is SGHRS and CDR2 YFSETQ. This CDR3 is 12 amino acids long. The chain's CDR3 is CASSLAAGELFF. The CDR3 region has the DNA TGCGCCAGCAGCTTGGCGGCCGGGGAGCTGTTTTTT.

In regard to this clone: One junction end does not reproduce the germline sequence, and a read error may be involved. The genes are TRBV4-3 and TRBJ2-3; D is possibly TRBD1 or TRBD2 (5 bases each). CDR3 size: 13 residues. Germline CDR1 LGHNA, CDR2 YSLEER. DNA of the CDR3: TGCGCCAACAGCCAAGACCCTAGGGGACCGCAGTATTTT. Protein: CANSQDPRGPQYF.

CDR3 residues: CASRPKLGTVSSRTDTQYF. The CDR3 nucleotides read TGTGCCAGCAGGCCTAAGCTAGGGACCGTATCGTCGAGGACAGATACGCAGTATTTT. The chain is built from TRBV7-2 and TRBJ2-3; D is possibly TRBD1 or TRBD2 (5 bases each). Between the trimmed V and J ends, which lost 6 bases and 3 bases, there was a span of 28 bases. Germline values: CDR1 SGHTA, CDR2 FQGNSA. The CDR3 runs to 19 residues.

This clone was seen only a few times. The chain uses TRBV27 and TRBJ1-2; D gene uncertain. V lost 9 bases and J lost 0, with 20 bases in between. The CDR3 runs to 16 residues. CDR1 and CDR2 (germline): MNHEY, SMNVEV (reference sequence). This CDR3 is CASSSVRQLSNYGYTF. The CDR3 DNA reads TGTGCCAGTAGCTCAGTGCGGCAGCTCTCTAACTATGGCTACACCTTC.

The V and J genes are TRBV5-1 and TRBJ1-1, with TRBD1 identical over 10 bases. J gave up 6 bases and V 4 bases, and 9 bases lay outside the gene matches. The germline CDR1 and CDR2 sequences are SGHRS and YFSETQ. CDR3 length equals 15 residues. CDR3 nucleotide sequence: TGCGCCAGCAGCCTGCCGGGACAGGGGTCCCCTGAAGCTTTCTTT. Translation gives CASSLPGQGSPEAFF.

This clone was found once. The chain uses TRBV4-3 and TRBJ1-1; possibly TRBD1 for D (6 bases). The CDR3 has 18 amino acids. Germline lookup yields CDR1 LGHNA and CDR2 YSLEER. Trimming stripped 0 bases from V and 1 base from J, with 18 bases between. The CDR3 DNA reads as TGCGCCAGCAGCCAAGATCGCGCCCGGGACACGGAGAACACTGAAGCTTTCTTT. The encoded protein is CASSQDRARDTENTEAFF.

The J gene is TRBJ2-1, the V gene TRBV11-2, with 8 nucleotides matching TRBD2. V was pared by 4 bases and J by 6 bases, with 8 bases of the junction left unmatched. From germline, CDR1 is SGHAT and CDR2 FQNNGV. CDR3 length equals 15 residues. This CDR3 reads CASSSKGLVGNEQFF. As DNA, the CDR3 is TGTGCCAGCAGCTCGAAGGGACTAGTCGGCAATGAGCAGTTCTTC.

The gene calls are TRBV11-2 and TRBJ2-1; D is perhaps TRBD2 (6 bases). CDR3 length equals 16 residues. The ends were cut back, 1 base at V and 7 bases at J, with 17 bases in the middle. Germline-derived CDR1 and CDR2 are SGHAT and FQNNGV. The CDR3 spells CASSLAGRFGINEQFF. CDR3 bases: TGTGCCAGCAGCTTAGCAGGGAGGTTCGGGATTAATGAGCAGTTCTTC.